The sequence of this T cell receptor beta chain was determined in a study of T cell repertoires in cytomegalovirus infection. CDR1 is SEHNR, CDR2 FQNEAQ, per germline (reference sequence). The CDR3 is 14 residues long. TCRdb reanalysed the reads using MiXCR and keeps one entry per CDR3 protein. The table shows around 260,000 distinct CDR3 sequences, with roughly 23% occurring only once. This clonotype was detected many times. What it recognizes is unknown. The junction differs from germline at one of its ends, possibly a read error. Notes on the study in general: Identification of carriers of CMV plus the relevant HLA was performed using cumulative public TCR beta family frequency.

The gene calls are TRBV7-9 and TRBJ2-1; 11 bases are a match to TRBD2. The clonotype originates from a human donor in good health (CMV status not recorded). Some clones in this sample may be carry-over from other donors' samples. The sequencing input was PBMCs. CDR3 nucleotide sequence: TGTGCCAGCAGCTTAGCAGAAGTTAGCGGGAGGGCCATATTC. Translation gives CASSLAEVSGRAIF.